A single sample is the source of the 12 T cell receptor beta chains below, sequenced in a study of neurological immune-mediated disorders. TCRdb fed the 5' RACE reads into MiXCR, producing one record per CDR3 protein. In the table there are approximately 130,000 distinct CDR3 sequences, more than 2.5% of which are singletons. The sequenced material came from PBMCs. The receptors here all came from a woman aged 30 to 39 with multiple sclerosis.

This clonotype was found many times. The V call is TRBV5-1, the J call TRBJ1-1, with 11 bases aligning to TRBD1. The J segment lost 5 bases and the V segment lost 4 bases, leaving 10 bases of the junction unmatched. Per the germline V gene, CDR1 is SGHRS and CDR2 is YFSETQ. This CDR3 is built from 16 residues. The CDR3 DNA reads as TGCGCCAGCAGCACGAGGACAGGGGGCGCAGGAACTGAAGCTTTCTTT. Protein: CASSTRTGGAGTEAFF.

This clonotype was seen repeatedly, ten times or more. V and J are TRBV6-5 and TRBJ1-2; the D gene is possibly TRBD1 (5 bases). Deletions cut 5 bases from V and 0 bases from J, with 16 bases between. This CDR3 comprises 16 residues. CDR1 and CDR2 from the germline V gene are MNHEY and SVGAGI. CDR3 residues: CASSPEQGTANYGYTF. CDR3 sequence (DNA): TGTGCCAGCAGTCCTGAACAAGGGACTGCTAACTATGGCTACACCTTC.

This clonotype showed up many times. The chain has TRBV7-6 and TRBJ2-5; a possible D gene is TRBD1 (7 bases). Germline lookup yields CDR1 SGHVS and CDR2 FNYEAQ. Trimming shortened V by 6 bases and J by 4 bases, and 15 bases separated the two germline ends. The CDR3 totals 14 residues. The CDR3 DNA reads as TGTGCCAGCAGGTCCGGGGGACAGCTAGAGACCCAGTACTTC. Translation gives CASRSGGQLETQYF.

At least ten counts were recorded for this clonotype. The rearrangement uses TRBV5-1 and TRBJ1-1; D gene ambiguous. The CDR3 covers 14 residues. V was pared by 3 bases and J by 2 bases, with 11 bases between. Germline V gives CDR1 SGHRS, CDR2 YFSETQ. Here the CDR3 reads CASSWNTENTEAFF. The CDR3 DNA reads TGCGCCAGCAGCTGGAATACAGAAAACACTGAAGCTTTCTTT. Full variable domain (rest looked up from reference TRBV5-1 and TRBJ1-1): KAGVTQTPRYLIKTRGQQVTLSCSPISGHRSVSWYQQTPGQGLQFLFEYFSETQRNKGNFPGRFSGRQFSNSRSEMNVSTLELGDSALYLCASSWNTENTEAFFGQGTRLTVV.

This clonotype was counted at least ten times. The rearrangement joins TRBV7-9 to TRBJ1-1; 10 positions agree with TRBD1. Germline V gene lookup returns CDR1 SEHNR and CDR2 FQNEAQ (reference sequence). This CDR3 region has 14 residues. V shed 5 bases, J shed 5 bases, and the junction held 5 bases outside the gene matches. CDR3 sequence reads: CASSPDRGFTEAFF. CDR3 DNA sequence: TGTGCCAGCAGCCCGGACAGGGGGTTTACTGAAGCTTTCTTT.

At least ten counts were recorded for this clonotype. This chain joins TRBV20-1 and TRBJ2-7, with TRBD2 identical over 7 bases. CDR1 is DFQATT, CDR2 SNEGSKA, per germline (reference sequence). The CDR3 contains 15 residues. With V trimmed by 3 bases and J by 0 bases, 8 bases remained unmatched. The CDR3 protein is CSASHWTRTSYEQYF. As DNA, the CDR3 is TGCAGTGCTAGCCACTGGACTAGGACCTCCTACGAGCAGTACTTC.

The table lists this clonotype with many counts. This chain connects TRBV20-1 to TRBJ1-6, with TRBD1 matching over 7 bases. CDR1 is DFQATT and CDR2 is SNEGSKA in the germline V gene (reference sequence). The CDR3 is 14 residues long. The V and J ends lost 6 bases and 7 bases, in that order; junction bases with no gene match: 9. The CDR3 loop is CSALSRGHNSPLHF. CDR3 DNA: TGCAGTGCCCTTAGTAGGGGGCACAATTCACCCCTCCACTTT.

This clonotype was recorded at least ten times. The chain couples TRBV20-1 to TRBJ2-7; 9 bases agree with TRBD2. The CDR3 loop spans 15 amino acids. V trimming: 4 bases; J trimming: 5 bases; junction bases outside the gene matches: 12. Germline V gene lookup returns CDR1 DFQATT and CDR2 SNEGSKA (reference sequence). The CDR3 DNA follows: TGCAGTGCTACTTATAGCGGGAGACCTTGGGACGAGCAGTACTTC. Translated, it gives CSATYSGRPWDEQYF.

This clonotype was seen at least ten times. The V and J genes are TRBV2 and TRBJ1-2; no clear D. Germline V gene data show CDR1 as SNHLY and CDR2 as FYNNEI. This CDR3 spans 13 amino acids. Trimming left V 7 bases short and J 0 bases short, with 9 bases between. The CDR3, as DNA: TGTGCCAGCAAGGTGCCAGCTAACTATGGCTACACCTTC. Its protein is CASKVPANYGYTF.

The table lists this clonotype with a few counts. The V and J genes are TRBV7-9 and TRBJ2-5; the D is unclear. V was pared by 1 base and J by 2 bases, with 8 bases between. The V gene's germline CDR1 is SEHNR and CDR2 FQNEAQ (reference sequence). This CDR3 region has 14 residues. CDR3 nucleotide sequence: TGTGCCAGCAGCTTAGGCGGAGATCAAGAGACCCAGTACTTC. The encoded protein is CASSLGGDQETQYF. The variable domain in full, with the rest retrieved from reference TRBV7-9 and TRBJ2-5, is DTGVSQNPRHKITKRGQNVTFRCDPISEHNRLYWYRQTLGQGPEFLTYFQNEAQLEKSRLLSDRFSAERPKGSFSTLEIQRTEQGDSAMYLCASSLGGDQETQYFGPGTRLLVL.

The sample holds a few counts of this clonotype. This chain uses TRBV4-3 with TRBJ2-7; TRBD1 agrees at 10 bases. The V segment lost 0 bases and the J segment 0 bases; nucleotides outside the gene matches: 8. This CDR3 has 18 amino acids. The germline V gene encodes CDR1 LGHNA and CDR2 YSLEER. The DNA of the CDR3 is TGCGCCAGCAGCCAAGAGCAACCGGGACAGGGGTTCTCCTACGAGCAGTACTTC. It translates to CASSQEQPGQGFSYEQYF.

This clonotype was counted many times. V and J are TRBV29-1 and TRBJ1-5; D is undetermined. V was cut by 5 bases and J by 3 bases, with 14 bases left in between. The CDR3 runs 14 residues. Germline CDR1 and CDR2: SQVTM and ANQGSEA. The CDR3 sequence is CSVQSVGVNQPQHF. The CDR3 DNA reads as TGCAGCGTTCAAAGTGTCGGAGTCAATCAGCCCCAGCATTTT.